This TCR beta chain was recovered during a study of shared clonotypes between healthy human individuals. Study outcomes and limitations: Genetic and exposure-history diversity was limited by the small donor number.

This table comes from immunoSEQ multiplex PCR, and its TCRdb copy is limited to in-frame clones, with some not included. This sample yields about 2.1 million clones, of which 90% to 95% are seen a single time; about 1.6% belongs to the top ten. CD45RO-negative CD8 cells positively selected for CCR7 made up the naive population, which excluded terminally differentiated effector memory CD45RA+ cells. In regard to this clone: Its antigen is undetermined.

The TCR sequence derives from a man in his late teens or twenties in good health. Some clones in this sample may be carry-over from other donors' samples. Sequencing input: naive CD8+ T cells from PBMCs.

The CDR3 loop is CASSGQGARYEQYF. The CDR3 DNA sequence: TGTGCCAGCAGCGGACAGGGGGCGCGCTACGAGCAGTACTTC. The chain has TRBV7-9 and TRBJ2-7; 11 bases fit TRBD1. The CDR3 totals 14 residues. Germline-derived CDR1 and CDR2 are SEHNR and FQNEAQ (reference sequence). V trimming: 5 bases; J trimming: 3 bases; junction bases outside the gene matches: 3. Drawing the rest from reference TRBV7-9 and TRBJ2-7, the complete variable domain is DTGVSQNPRHKITKRGQNVTFRCDPISEHNRLYWYRQTLGQGPEFLTYFQNEAQLEKSRLLSDRFSAERPKGSFSTLEIQRTEQGDSAMYLCASSGQGARYEQYFGPGTRLTVT.